This is a list of T cell receptor beta chains from one sample in a study of blood T cell repertoires in COVID-19. TCRdb's table, derived via immunoSEQ multiplex PCR, lists solely in-frame clones and lacks some. Of about 220,000 clones listed, 65% to 85% are singletons. Source material: peripheral blood. Every receptor here comes from a woman aged 50 to 60 with acute or convalescent COVID-19. Each CDR3 is given with its conserved first and last residue. Each record gives: J gene, clone size, D gene, V gene, CDR3 protein, CDR3 DNA. The D gene is left open where the match is weak. Not every row has a clone size; where given, it reads once, few, many or a size class.

TRBJ1-5 . . TRBV6-5 CASRGGGLNQPQHF TGTGCCAGCAGGGGCGGGGGGTTGAATCAGCCCCAGCATTTT
TRBJ2-3 few . TRBV24-1 CATSSASASGTDTQYF TGTGCCACCAGTTCCGCCAGTGCTTCAGGGACAGATACGCAGTATTTT
TRBJ2-1 . TRBD2 TRBV5-6 CASSALTSGGSYNEQFF TGTGCCAGCAGCGCCCTGACTAGCGGGGGCTCCTACAATGAGCAGTTCTTC
TRBJ1-5 . TRBD1 TRBV24-1 CATSGGDRGLVVNNQPQHF TGTGCCACCAGTGGGGGGGACAGGGGGCTAGTTGTTAACAATCAGCCCCAGCATTTT
TRBJ1-1 once . TRBV12-3/TRBV12-4 CASTAQANTEAFF TGTGCCAGCACCGCTCAGGCCAACACTGAAGCTTTCTTT
TRBJ2-3 . . TRBV15 CATSRDLGGTDTQYF TGTGCCACCAGCAGGGACTTGGGCGGGACAGATACGCAGTATTTT
TRBJ2-7 . TRBD2 TRBV10-1 CASSEFPGLAGADASYEQYF TGCGCCAGCAGTGAGTTTCCGGGACTAGCGGGAGCGGACGCCTCCTACGAGCAGTACTTC
TRBJ1-1 . TRBD1 TRBV2 CASTSGTAIRAFF TGTGCCAGCACTTCCGGGACAGCTATAAGGGCTTTCTTT
TRBJ2-3 . TRBD2 TRBV4-2 CASSQPPGAGGSTDTQYF TGTGCCAGCAGCCAACCCCCTGGGGCGGGAGGGAGCACAGATACGCAGTATTTT
TRBJ2-7 . . TRBV20-1 CSASSGTYEQYF TGCAGTGCTAGTAGCGGCACCTACGAGCAGTACTTC
TRBJ2-3 . TRBD1 TRBV28 CASSHIVQGAGSGLRTDTQYF TGTGCCAGCAGCCATATTGTCCAGGGGGCGGGAAGCGGACTTCGCACAGATACGCAGTATTTT
TRBJ2-1 . . TRBV7-9 CASSSSGAYNEQFF TGTGCCAGCAGCTCCTCCGGGGCCTACAATGAGCAGTTCTTC
TRBJ2-7 . TRBD2 TRBV27 CASSLSRPSGAYEQYF TGTGCCAGCAGTTTATCGAGGCCTAGCGGGGCTTACGAGCAGTACTTC
TRBJ1-4 . . TRBV28 CASSLEGGRNEGLFF TGTGCCAGCAGTTTAGAGGGCGGACGTAATGAGGGACTGTTTTTT
TRBJ2-1 . TRBD2 TRBV5-1 CASSPRVGLADNEQFF TGCGCCAGCAGCCCAAGAGTGGGACTAGCGGACAATGAGCAGTTCTTC
TRBJ2-2 . . TRBV27 CASSLYQGGELFF TGTGCCAGCAGTTTATATCAGGGGGGGGAGCTGTTTTTT
TRBJ2-7 once TRBD2 TRBV27 CASKGREGQDWSYEQYF TGTGCCAGCAAGGGGCGGGAGGGCCAAGATTGGTCCTACGAGCAGTACTTC
TRBJ2-3 . TRBD2 TRBV19 CASKTSGNTDTQYF TGTGCCAGTAAGACTAGCGGGAACACAGATACGCAGTATTTT
TRBJ2-2 . . TRBV19 CASSILGSGELFF TGTGCCAGTAGTATCCTAGGATCCGGGGAGCTGTTTTTT
TRBJ1-6 few . TRBV6-5 CASRRGNSPLHF TGTGCCAGCCGCCGGGGGAATTCACCCCTCCACTTT
TRBJ2-1 once TRBD1 TRBV2 CASRAGTGWYNEQFF TGTGCCAGCAGGGCCGGGACAGGGTGGTACAATGAGCAGTTCTTC
TRBJ1-3 . . TRBV6-5 CASRQGDTIYF TGTGCCAGCAGGCAGGGTGACACCATATATTTT
TRBJ1-2 . TRBD1 TRBV6-5 CASRPLQGVYGYTF TGTGCCAGCAGACCTTTACAGGGGGTCTATGGCTACACCTTC
TRBJ2-5 . . TRBV7-7 CASSRRDNLQETQYF TGTGCTAGCAGCCGCCGGGACAATCTTCAAGAGACCCAGTACTTC
TRBJ2-1 . TRBD2 TRBV19 CASSYSGSHNEQFF TGTGCCAGTAGTTATAGCGGGAGTCACAATGAGCAGTTCTTC
TRBJ2-3 few . TRBV7-9 CASSFGGQGTDTQYF TGTGCCAGCAGCTTCGGGGGGCAGGGTACAGATACGCAGTATTTT
TRBJ2-1 . TRBD2 TRBV29-1 CSVEWAGEGNEQFF TGCAGCGTTGAATGGGCGGGAGAGGGAAATGAGCAGTTCTTC
TRBJ2-1 . TRBD2 TRBV24-1 CATSEPSSGNRDEQFF TGTGCCACCAGTGAACCATCTAGCGGGAATCGAGATGAGCAGTTCTTC
TRBJ1-4 once . TRBV3-1/TRBV3-2 CASSQGRTANLIF TGTGCCAGCAGCCAGGGTAGAACAGCAAACTTAATCTTT